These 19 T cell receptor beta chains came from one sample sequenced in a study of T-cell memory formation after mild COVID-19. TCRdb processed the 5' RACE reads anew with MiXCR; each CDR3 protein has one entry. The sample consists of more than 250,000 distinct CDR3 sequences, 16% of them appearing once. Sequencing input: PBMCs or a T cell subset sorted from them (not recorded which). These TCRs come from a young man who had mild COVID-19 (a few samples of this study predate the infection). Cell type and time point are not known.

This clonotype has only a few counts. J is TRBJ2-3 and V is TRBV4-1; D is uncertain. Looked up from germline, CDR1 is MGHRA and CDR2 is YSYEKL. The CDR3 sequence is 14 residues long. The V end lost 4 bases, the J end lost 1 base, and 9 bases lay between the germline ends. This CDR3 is CASSLEPRTDTQYF. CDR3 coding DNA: TGCGCCAGCAGCCTCGAACCCCGCACAGATACGCAGTATTTT.

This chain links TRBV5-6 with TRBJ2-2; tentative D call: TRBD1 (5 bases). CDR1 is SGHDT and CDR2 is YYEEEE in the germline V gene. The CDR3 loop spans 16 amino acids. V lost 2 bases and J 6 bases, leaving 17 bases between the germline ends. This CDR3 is CASSLVARATAGELFF. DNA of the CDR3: TGTGCCAGCAGCTTAGTGGCCAGGGCGACTGCCGGGGAGCTGTTTTTT.

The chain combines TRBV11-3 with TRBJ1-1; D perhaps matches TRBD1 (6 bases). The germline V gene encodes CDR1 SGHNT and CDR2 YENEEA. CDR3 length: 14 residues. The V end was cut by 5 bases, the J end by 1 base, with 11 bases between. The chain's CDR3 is CASSLDSQNTEAFF. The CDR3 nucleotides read TGTGCCAGCAGCCTGGACAGTCAGAACACTGAAGCTTTCTTT.

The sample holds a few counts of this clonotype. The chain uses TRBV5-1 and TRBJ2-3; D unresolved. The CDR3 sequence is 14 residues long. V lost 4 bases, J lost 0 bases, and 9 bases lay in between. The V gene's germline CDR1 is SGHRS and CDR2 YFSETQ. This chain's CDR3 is CASSDYYSTDTQYF. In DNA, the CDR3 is TGCGCCAGCAGCGATTATTATAGCACAGATACGCAGTATTTT. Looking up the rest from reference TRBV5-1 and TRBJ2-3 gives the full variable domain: KAGVTQTPRYLIKTRGQQVTLSCSPISGHRSVSWYQQTPGQGLQFLFEYFSETQRNKGNFPGRFSGRQFSNSRSEMNVSTLELGDSALYLCASSDYYSTDTQYFGPGTRLTVL.

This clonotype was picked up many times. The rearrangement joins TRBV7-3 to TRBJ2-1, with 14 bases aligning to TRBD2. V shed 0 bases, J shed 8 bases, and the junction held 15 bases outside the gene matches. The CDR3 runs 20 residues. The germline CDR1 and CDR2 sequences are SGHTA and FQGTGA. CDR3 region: CASSLTMGLAGEGMGDEQFF. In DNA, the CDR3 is TGTGCCAGCAGCTTAACCATGGGACTAGCGGGGGAGGGCATGGGAGATGAGCAGTTCTTC. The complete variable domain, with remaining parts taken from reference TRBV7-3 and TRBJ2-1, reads GAGVSQTPSNKVTEKGKYVELRCDPISGHTALYWYRQSLGQGPEFLIYFQGTGAADDSGLPNDRFFAVRPEGSVSTLKIQRTERGDSAVYLCASSLTMGLAGEGMGDEQFFGPGTRLTVL.

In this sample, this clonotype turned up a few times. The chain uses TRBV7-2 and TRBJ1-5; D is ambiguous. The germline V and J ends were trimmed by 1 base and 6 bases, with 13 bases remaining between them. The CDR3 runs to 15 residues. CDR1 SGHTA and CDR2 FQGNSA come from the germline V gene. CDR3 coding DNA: TGTGCCAGCAGCTTAGGGTTAAGGGTCGGTCAGCCCCAGCATTTT. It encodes CASSLGLRVGQPQHF.

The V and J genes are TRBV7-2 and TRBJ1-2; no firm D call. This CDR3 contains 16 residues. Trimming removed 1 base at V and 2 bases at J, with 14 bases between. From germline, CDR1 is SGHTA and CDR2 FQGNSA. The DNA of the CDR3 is TGTGCCAGCAGCTTAGGAGGAACGACATTCAACTATGGCTACACCTTC. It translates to CASSLGGTTFNYGYTF.

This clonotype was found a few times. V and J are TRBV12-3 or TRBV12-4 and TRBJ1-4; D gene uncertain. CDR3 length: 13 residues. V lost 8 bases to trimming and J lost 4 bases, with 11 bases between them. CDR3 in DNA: TGTGCCAGCGGCCGGGCCCATAATGAAAAACTGTTTTTT. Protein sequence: CASGRAHNEKLFF.

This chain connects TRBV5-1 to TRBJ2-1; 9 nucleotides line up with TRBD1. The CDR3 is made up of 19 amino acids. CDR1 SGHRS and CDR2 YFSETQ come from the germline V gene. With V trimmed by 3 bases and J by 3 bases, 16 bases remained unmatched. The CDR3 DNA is TGCGCCAGCAGCTCAAAAGGAACGGGAACGGGACAGGGCTACAATGAGCAGTTCTTC. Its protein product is CASSSKGTGTGQGYNEQFF.

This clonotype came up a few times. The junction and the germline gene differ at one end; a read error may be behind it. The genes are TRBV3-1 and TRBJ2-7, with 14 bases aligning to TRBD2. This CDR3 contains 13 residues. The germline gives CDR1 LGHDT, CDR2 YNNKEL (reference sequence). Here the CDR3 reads CASSQGLAGDRGF. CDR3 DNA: TGTGCCAGCAGCCAGGGACTAGCGGGGGACCGGGGCTTC.

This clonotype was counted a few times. The CDR3 bases are TGTGCCAGTGGGGCACTAGCGGACACAGATACGCAGTATTTT. Its protein is CASGALADTDTQYF. The chain has TRBV7-8 and TRBJ2-3; 8 bases align to TRBD2. The germline V gene has CDR1 SGHVS and CDR2 FQNEAQ. J lost 2 bases, V lost 9 bases, and 7 bases had no gene match. The CDR3 runs 14 residues.

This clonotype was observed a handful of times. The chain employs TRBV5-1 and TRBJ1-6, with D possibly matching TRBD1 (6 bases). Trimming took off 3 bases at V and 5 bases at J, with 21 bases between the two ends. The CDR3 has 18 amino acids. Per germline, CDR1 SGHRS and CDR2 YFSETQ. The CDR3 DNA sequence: TGCGCCAGCAGCTGGGCCCCGGGTCCGGGGGGCGATAATTCACCCCTCCACTTT. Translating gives CASSWAPGPGGDNSPLHF.

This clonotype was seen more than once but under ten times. This CDR3 reads CASARDTGELFF. The CDR3 DNA reads as TGTGCCAGCGCCAGGGACACCGGGGAGCTGTTTTTT. The chain carries TRBV7-2 and TRBJ2-2; tentatively, D is TRBD1 (5 bases). The CDR3 runs to 12 residues. Trimming removed 8 bases at V and 3 bases at J, with 7 bases between. Germline values: CDR1 SGHTA, CDR2 FQGNSA.

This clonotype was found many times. The DNA for the CDR3 is TGTGCCAGCAGCTTGTTTTCTCAGAGCACAGATACGCAGTATTTT. Translating it yields CASSLFSQSTDTQYF. The J gene is TRBJ2-3, the V gene TRBV5-5; D is unresolved. CDR1 SGHKS and CDR2 YYEKEE come from the germline V gene (reference sequence). V was shortened by 1 base and J by 0 bases, with 9 bases between the two germline ends. This CDR3 comprises 15 residues.

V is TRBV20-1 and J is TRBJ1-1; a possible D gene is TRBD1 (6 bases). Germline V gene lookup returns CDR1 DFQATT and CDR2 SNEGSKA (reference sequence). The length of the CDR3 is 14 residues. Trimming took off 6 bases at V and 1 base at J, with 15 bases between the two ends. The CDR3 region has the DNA TGCAGTGCCCTAAAGGGACACCAGAACACTGAAGCTTTCTTT. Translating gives CSALKGHQNTEAFF.

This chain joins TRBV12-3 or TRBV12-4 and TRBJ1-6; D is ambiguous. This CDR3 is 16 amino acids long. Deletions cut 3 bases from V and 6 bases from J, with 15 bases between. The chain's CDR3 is CASSFIGGERNSPLHF. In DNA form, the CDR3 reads TGTGCCAGCAGTTTTATAGGAGGCGAGCGTAATTCACCCCTCCACTTT.

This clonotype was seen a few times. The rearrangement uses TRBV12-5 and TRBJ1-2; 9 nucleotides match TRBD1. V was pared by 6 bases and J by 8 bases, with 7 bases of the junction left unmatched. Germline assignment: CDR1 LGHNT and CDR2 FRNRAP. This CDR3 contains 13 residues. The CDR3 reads CASGSGTGWGYTF. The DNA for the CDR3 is TGTGCTAGTGGATCCGGGACAGGGTGGGGCTACACCTTC.

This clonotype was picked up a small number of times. The CDR3 DNA reads TGCGCCAGCAATTATCGGGGGGGCGACACCGGGGAGCTGTTTTTT. Translating it yields CASNYRGGDTGELFF. The V gene is TRBV5-1, the J gene TRBJ2-2; TRBD2 matches 8 bases. J lost 3 bases, V lost 6 bases, and 7 bases had no gene match. The germline gives CDR1 SGHRS, CDR2 YFSETQ. This CDR3 is built from 15 residues. The whole variable domain, filled in from reference TRBV5-1 and TRBJ2-2, reads KAGVTQTPRYLIKTRGQQVTLSCSPISGHRSVSWYQQTPGQGLQFLFEYFSETQRNKGNFPGRFSGRQFSNSRSEMNVSTLELGDSALYLCASNYRGGDTGELFFGEGSRLTVL.

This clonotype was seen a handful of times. CDR3 nucleotide sequence: TGTGCCAGCAGCTCCCAGCCGGGACTAGAAACAGATACGCAGTATTTT. This translates into CASSSQPGLETDTQYF. The rearrangement uses TRBV7-2 and TRBJ2-3, with TRBD2 matching over 8 bases. Per the germline V gene, CDR1 is SGHTA and CDR2 is FQGNSA. This CDR3 region has 16 residues. V lost 4 bases and J lost 3; bases outside the gene matches: 9. Full variable domain (rest looked up from reference TRBV7-2 and TRBJ2-3): GAGVSQSPSNKVTEKGKDVELRCDPISGHTALYWYRQSLGQGLEFLIYFQGNSAPDKSGLPSDRFSAERTGGSVSTLTIQRTQQEDSAVYLCASSSQPGLETDTQYFGPGTRLTVL.